The T cell receptor (beta chain) under discussion was sequenced for a study of blood T cells in healthy people across ages. Study at large: Capture via template switching afforded approximately one barcoded beta molecule per two T cells. General study findings and limits: Diversity estimated from one million T cells was considered an underestimate.

This clonotype came up many times. Its antigen is not known. Using a J-beta primer mix together with a sample-barcoded 5' primer, a second PCR was run for roughly 7 to 11 cycles. A minimum of 3 million CDR3-containing paired-end reads was obtained for each sample. TCRdb re-called the 5' RACE reads through MiXCR, storing one row per CDR3 protein. The table lists about 650,000 distinct CDR3 sequences, roughly 30% of them singletons. The CDR3 extends over 14 amino acids. Trimming stripped 3 bases from V and 2 bases from J, with 11 bases between. Germline values: CDR1 SGHVS, CDR2 FQNEAQ. Sample donors were healthy Caucasian individuals that came from Russia, aged roughly 6 to 100.

This clonotype was sampled from a woman older than 75 in good health. Sample: blood. This chain uses TRBV7-8 with TRBJ2-7; D is uncertain. The CDR3 here is CASSLSSAAYEQYF. The CDR3 DNA reads TGTGCCAGCAGCTTGAGCAGCGCTGCCTACGAGCAGTACTTC.